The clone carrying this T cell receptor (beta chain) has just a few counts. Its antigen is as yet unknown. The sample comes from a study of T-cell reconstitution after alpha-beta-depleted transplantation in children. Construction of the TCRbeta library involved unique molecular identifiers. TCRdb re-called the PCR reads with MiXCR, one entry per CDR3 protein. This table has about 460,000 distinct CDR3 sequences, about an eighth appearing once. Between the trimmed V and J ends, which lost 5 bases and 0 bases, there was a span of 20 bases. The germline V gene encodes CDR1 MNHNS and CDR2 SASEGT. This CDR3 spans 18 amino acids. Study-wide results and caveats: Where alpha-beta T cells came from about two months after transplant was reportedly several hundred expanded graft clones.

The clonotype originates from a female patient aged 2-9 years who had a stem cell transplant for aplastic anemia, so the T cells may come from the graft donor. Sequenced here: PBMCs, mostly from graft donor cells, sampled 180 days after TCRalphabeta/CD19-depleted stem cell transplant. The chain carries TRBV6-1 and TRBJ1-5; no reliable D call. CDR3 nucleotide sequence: TGTGCCAGCAGTCGTCCGAGACATCTTATCCTTAGCAATCAGCCCCAGCATTTT. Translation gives CASSRPRHLILSNQPQHF.